This T cell receptor (beta chain) was documented in a study of OX40 agonist ivuxolimab in advanced cancers. The overall study: The study enrolled dose-escalation patients with hepatocellular carcinoma, melanoma, renal cell or head and neck cancer.

Autoimmune disease history or systemic immunosuppression led to patients being barred. Researchers took blood at baseline, on cycle 4 day 1, and on cycle 7 day 1. General observations from the study: At doses 0.1 to 3.0 mg/kg, CD4+ and CD8+ clones expanded.

Comment on this clone: What it recognizes is unknown.

Assay: immunoSEQ multiplex PCR; the TCRdb copy retains only in-frame clones and omits some. This sample yields 45,000 to 60,000 clones, of which roughly 90% are seen a single time; roughly 4.9% belongs to the top ten. Germline CDR1 and CDR2: MNHNS and SASEGT. V lost 4 bases and J lost 5, with 7 bases in between. There are 12 residues in the CDR3. The origin of this receptor is an adult with an advanced solid tumor such as melanoma, head and neck, liver or kidney cancer. This chain links TRBV6-1 with TRBJ2-3, with a tentative D call TRBD2 (6 bases). The sample consisted of CD4+ or CD8+ T cells sorted from blood, taken in a trial of the OX40 agonist ivuxolimab. The CDR3 DNA reads as TGTGCCAGCAGTGCCGGGGGAGATACGCAGTATTTT. Translation gives CASSAGGDTQYF.